Below, 21 T cell receptor beta chains from the same sample are listed, as sequenced in a study of response to subunit inactivated influenza vaccine. One entry per CDR3 protein, called by TCRdb with MiXCR from the RT-PCR reads. The table lists about 530,000 distinct CDR3 sequences, around 13% of them singletons. The input for sequencing was PBMCs from blood, taken roughly 47 days after vaccination. The receptors here all came from a man aged 50 to 59 who received an inactivated influenza vaccine.

This chain joins TRBV11-2 and TRBJ2-5, with TRBD2 matching 8 bases. Trimming at V came to 1 base and at J to 5 bases, leaving 9 bases not matched to a gene. CDR1 and CDR2 from the germline V gene are SGHAT and FQNNGV. There are 16 residues in the CDR3. CDR3 amino acids: CASSLGRGVIPETQYF. In DNA form, the CDR3 reads TGTGCCAGCAGCTTAGGGCGGGGGGTAATACCGGAGACCCAGTACTTC.

The chain couples TRBV12-5 to TRBJ1-5; a weak D match, TRBD1 (6 bases). This CDR3 has 14 amino acids. Per germline, CDR1 LGHNT and CDR2 FRNRAP. The V gene lost 3 bases and the J gene lost 3 bases, with 9 bases spanning the gap. The CDR3 DNA reads TGTGCTAGTGGTTTTGGACAGCTCAATCAGCCCCAGCATTTT. Translation: CASGFGQLNQPQHF.

This chain uses TRBV10-3 with TRBJ1-5; 8 nucleotides align to TRBD1. Germline V CDR1 and CDR2: ENHRY, SYGVKD. Trimming cost V 6 bases and J 9 bases; bases outside gene matches: 7. The CDR3 length is 13 residues. The DNA for the CDR3 is TGTGCCATCAGGACAGGGGAAGCGGGGCCCCAGCATTTT. Its protein is CAIRTGEAGPQHF.

The chain combines TRBV2 with TRBJ2-1, with D perhaps TRBD2 (5 bases). The ends were cut back, 8 bases at V and 13 bases at J, with 18 bases in the middle. The CDR3 is made up of 12 amino acids. The germline gives CDR1 SNHLY, CDR2 FYNNEI. This CDR3 reads CASQRAWVKQFF. CDR3 in DNA: TGTGCCAGCCAGAGGGCATGGGTCAAACAGTTCTTC.

This clonotype has just a few counts. The chain uses TRBV4-1 and TRBJ2-5; no firm D call. V was cut by 1 base and J by 2 bases, with 8 bases left in between. Germline-derived CDR1 and CDR2 are MGHRA and YSYEKL. This CDR3 comprises 14 residues. CDR3 amino acids: CASSQVTLQETQYF. CDR3 DNA sequence: TGCGCCAGCAGCCAAGTAACCCTTCAAGAGACCCAGTACTTC.

In its sample, this clonotype was seen many times. The J gene is TRBJ1-5, the V gene TRBV12-3 or TRBV12-4; D is perhaps TRBD1 (5 bases). Trimming stripped 2 bases from V and 7 bases from J, with 9 bases between. This CDR3 region has 13 residues. The CDR3 reads CASSLSRDQPQHF. CDR3 sequence (DNA): TGTGCCAGCAGTTTAAGCCGGGACCAGCCCCAGCATTTT.

The J gene is TRBJ2-3, the V gene TRBV7-9; no reliable D call. V was trimmed by 6 bases and J by 2 bases, leaving 18 bases between them. Germline V gene data show CDR1 as SEHNR and CDR2 as FQNEAQ (reference sequence). This CDR3 contains 16 residues. CDR3 in amino acids: CASRILQDYLTDTQYF. The CDR3 DNA follows: TGTGCCAGCAGGATACTGCAGGATTATCTCACAGATACGCAGTATTTT.

V usage is TRBV20-1 and J usage is TRBJ2-2; D remains ambiguous. Trimming left V 3 bases short and J 2 bases short, with 7 bases between. The CDR3 is made up of 13 amino acids. Germline V gene lookup returns CDR1 DFQATT and CDR2 SNEGSKA (reference sequence). This chain's CDR3 is CSARAYNTGELFF. The CDR3 DNA is TGCAGTGCTAGGGCCTATAACACCGGGGAGCTGTTTTTT.

This clonotype turned up a few times. V gene TRBV28 combines with J gene TRBJ2-2; D gene uncertain. Trimming took 7 bases from V and 6 from J, leaving 15 bases between them. There are 14 residues in the CDR3. Germline loops: CDR1 MDHEN, CDR2 SYDVKM. The CDR3 loop reads CASTTGLHSGELFF. CDR3 nucleotide sequence: TGTGCCAGCACCACCGGGTTACACTCCGGGGAGCTGTTTTTT.

The V and J genes are TRBV2 and TRBJ2-6; D might be TRBD2 (5 bases). CDR1 SNHLY and CDR2 FYNNEI come from the germline V gene. The CDR3 is 15 residues long. Trimming pared 3 bases from V and 1 base from J, leaving 7 bases between. The CDR3: CASSDRGSGANVLTF. The CDR3 bases are TGTGCCAGCAGTGACCGGGGTTCTGGGGCCAACGTCCTGACTTTC. The variable domain in full, completed from reference TRBV2 and TRBJ2-6, reads EPEVTQTPSHQVTQMGQEVILRCVPISNHLYFYWYRQILGQKVEFLVSFYNNEISEKSEIFDDQFSVERPDGSNFTLKIRSTKLEDSAMYFCASSDRGSGANVLTFGAGSRLTVL.

The chain couples TRBV30 to TRBJ2-1; D might be TRBD2 (7 bases). The CDR3 totals 14 residues. CDR1 is GTSNPN and CDR2 is SVGIG in the germline V gene (reference sequence). V was clipped by 4 bases and J by 2 bases, with 12 bases between them. The CDR3 coding sequence is TGTGCCTGGACTTGGGGGGGCCCCTACAATGAGCAGTTCTTC. It specifies CAWTWGGPYNEQFF.

This clonotype was seen a few times. The genes are TRBV4-3 and TRBJ2-5; 10 bases map to TRBD2. The V segment lost 1 base and the J segment 5 bases; nucleotides outside the gene matches: 13. The germline V gene encodes CDR1 LGHNA and CDR2 YSLEER. This CDR3 spans 18 amino acids. The CDR3 nucleotides are TGCGCCAGCAGCCAAGTAGTCCTAGCGGGAGAAGGTTGGGAGACCCAGTACTTC. The encoded protein is CASSQVVLAGEGWETQYF.

This clonotype was observed at least ten times. The gene calls are TRBV20-1 and TRBJ2-1; no definite D call. Trimming took off 5 bases at V and 7 bases at J, with 9 bases between the two ends. The CDR3 length is 11 residues. From germline, CDR1 is DFQATT and CDR2 SNEGSKA (reference sequence). CDR3 nucleotides: TGCAGTGCTGGGGTTTTGAATGAGCAGTTCTTC. As protein: CSAGVLNEQFF.

As DNA, the CDR3 is TGCAGCGGACAAGCGGACAGGGGCTACGAGCAGTACTTC. This translates into CSGQADRGYEQYF. J is TRBJ2-7 and V is TRBV29-1; TRBD1 matches 9 bases. From germline, CDR1 is SQVTM and CDR2 ANQGSEA. After removal of 7 bases from V and 3 bases from J, the junction contained 7 bases not matched to a gene. The CDR3 totals 13 residues.

Only a few counts were recorded for this clonotype. J is TRBJ2-7 and V is TRBV9; 7 bases match TRBD1. J was trimmed by 7 bases and V by 4 bases; bases with no gene match: 14. CDR1 and CDR2 (germline): SGDLS, YYNGEE. This CDR3 contains 15 residues. CDR3 bases: TGTGCCAGCAGCCCCCGACAGGGCGGTTTTGAAGAGCAGTACTTC. Amino acids: CASSPRQGGFEEQYF.

This clonotype has a handful of counts. The rearrangement uses TRBV7-8 and TRBJ2-3; D may be TRBD1 (5 bases). CDR1 and CDR2 from the germline V gene are SGHVS and FQNEAQ. The CDR3 is 14 amino acids. The germline V and J ends were trimmed by 4 bases and 4 bases, with 12 bases remaining between them. CDR3 DNA: TGTGCCAGCAGCTCCAGGGAACCCGCAGATACGCAGTATTTT. Protein: CASSSREPADTQYF.

This clonotype was recorded many times. The CDR3 region has the DNA TGTGCCAGCAGCCCCGGACTAGTAACGGCAGATACGCAGTATTTT. Amino acid sequence: CASSPGLVTADTQYF. The chain couples TRBV7-2 to TRBJ2-3, with 7 bases aligning to TRBD2. V shed 5 bases and J 4 bases; nucleotides not matched to a gene: 9. Germline CDR1 is SGHTA and CDR2 is FQGNSA. This CDR3 has 15 amino acids.

This clonotype appeared once. The V gene is TRBV4-2, the J gene TRBJ1-4, with D possibly matching TRBD1 (6 bases). Trimming pared 3 bases from V and 0 bases from J, leaving 8 bases between. CDR3 length: 15 amino acids. CDR1 and CDR2 (germline): LGHNA, YNFKEQ. The CDR3 sequence is CASSQRTATNEKLFF. CDR3 DNA sequence: TGTGCCAGCAGCCAGAGGACAGCAACTAATGAAAAACTGTTTTTT.

V usage is TRBV12-3 or TRBV12-4 and J usage is TRBJ1-3; D unresolved. V dropped 8 bases and J dropped 2 bases, with 10 bases sitting between them. This CDR3 comprises 13 residues. The CDR3 reads CASGERTGNTIYF. In nucleotides, the CDR3 is TGTGCCAGCGGGGAACGAACTGGAAACACCATATATTTT.

This chain links TRBV11-2 with TRBJ2-1; D is perhaps TRBD2 (6 bases). Between the trimmed V and J ends, which lost 8 bases and 2 bases, there was a span of 16 bases. Germline CDR1 and CDR2: SGHAT and FQNNGV. The CDR3 has 15 amino acids. CDR3 region: CASGTIAAPYNEQFF. The CDR3 DNA reads TGTGCCAGCGGCACTATAGCGGCACCCTACAATGAGCAGTTCTTC.

The V gene is TRBV29-1, the J gene TRBJ2-2; unclear D gene. The ends were cut back, 3 bases at V and 7 bases at J, with 9 bases in the middle. The CDR3 spans 12 residues. Germline V gives CDR1 SQVTM, CDR2 ANQGSEA. The CDR3 loop is CSVDGVNGELFF. In DNA form, the CDR3 reads TGCAGCGTTGATGGGGTGAACGGGGAGCTGTTTTTT.